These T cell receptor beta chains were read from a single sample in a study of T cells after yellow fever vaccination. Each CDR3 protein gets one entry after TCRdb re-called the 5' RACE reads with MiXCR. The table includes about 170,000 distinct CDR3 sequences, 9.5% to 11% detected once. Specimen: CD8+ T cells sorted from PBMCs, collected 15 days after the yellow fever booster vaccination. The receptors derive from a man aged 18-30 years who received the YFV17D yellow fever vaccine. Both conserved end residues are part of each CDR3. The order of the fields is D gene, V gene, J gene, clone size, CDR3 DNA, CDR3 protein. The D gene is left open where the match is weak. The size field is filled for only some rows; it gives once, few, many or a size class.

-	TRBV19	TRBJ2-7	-	TGTGCCAGTAGTATAGGCAGTTACTACGAGCAGTACTTC	CASSIGSYYEQYF
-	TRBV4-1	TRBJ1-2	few	TGCGCCAGCAGCCTGAGGGGGAATAACTATGGCTACACCTTC	CASSLRGNNYGYTF
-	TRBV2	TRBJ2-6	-	TGTGCCAGCAGTGATCCAGCCGTCTCTGGGGCCAACGTCCTGACTTTC	CASSDPAVSGANVLTF
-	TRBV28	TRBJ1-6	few	TGTGCCAGCAGTTTAAGGGGCTCCTATAATTCACCCCTCCACTTT	CASSLRGSYNSPLHF
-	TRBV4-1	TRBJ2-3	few	TGCGCCAGCAGCCGCGTCGGTAGCACAGATACGCAGTATTTT	CASSRVGSTDTQYF
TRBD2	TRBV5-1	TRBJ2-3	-	TGCGCCAGCAGCCCAGGGACTAGCGGGGACACAGATACGCAGTATTTT	CASSPGTSGDTDTQYF
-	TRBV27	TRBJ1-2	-	TGTGCCAGCAGTTTATGGGGCACCCCGGCGTATGGCTACACCTTC	CASSLWGTPAYGYTF
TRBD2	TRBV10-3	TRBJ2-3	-	TGTGCCATCAATGCCGGGACTAGCGCTACAGATACGCAGTATTTT	CAINAGTSATDTQYF
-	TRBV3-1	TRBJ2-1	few	TGTGCCAGCAGCCAAGAACTTTTCCGGGGGGCTGACAATGAGCAGTTCTTC	CASSQELFRGADNEQFF
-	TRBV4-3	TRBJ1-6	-	TGCGCCAGCAGCCAAGGGTGGGGGATTCGGGGTTCACCCCTCCACTTT	CASSQGWGIRGSPLHF
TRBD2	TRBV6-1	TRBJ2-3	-	TGTGCCAGCAGGCAGTATAGCGGGGGGCTCGGCGATACGCAGTATTTT	CASRQYSGGLGDTQYF
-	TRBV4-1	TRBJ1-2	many	TGCGCCAGCAGCCAAGCGTTCGGGTATGGCTACACCTTC	CASSQAFGYGYTF
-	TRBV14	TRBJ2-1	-	TGTGCCAGCAGCCAAGGGAGGGGTCCCTACAATGAGCAGTTCTTC	CASSQGRGPYNEQFF
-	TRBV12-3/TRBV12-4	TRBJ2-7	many	TGTGCCAGCAGTTTGACAGCCTACGAGCAGTACTTC	CASSLTAYEQYF
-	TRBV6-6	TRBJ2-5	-	TGTGCCATCAGTCCCGGGTTATCGGGGACCCAGTACTTC	CAISPGLSGTQYF
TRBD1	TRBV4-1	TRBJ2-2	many	TGCGCCAGCAGCCTCCGACAGGGGGATCGGACCGGGGAGCTGTTTTTT	CASSLRQGDRTGELFF
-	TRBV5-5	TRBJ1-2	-	TGTGCCAGCAGCTCCCCCGAAGGACTGCCGGGCTACACCTTC	CASSSPEGLPGYTF
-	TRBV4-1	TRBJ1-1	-	TGCGCCAGCAGCCAACCTTCGGGACCGCTTTCGAACACTGAAGCTTTCTTT	CASSQPSGPLSNTEAFF
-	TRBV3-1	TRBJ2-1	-	TGTGCCAGCAGCGCCGGGCCCGGGACCTCCTACAATGAGCAGTTCTTC	CASSAGPGTSYNEQFF
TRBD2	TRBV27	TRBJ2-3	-	TGTGCCAGCTGCACGACAGCGGGGATTGATACGCAGTATTTT	CASCTTAGIDTQYF
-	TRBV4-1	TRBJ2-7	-	TGCGCCAGCAGCCAAAAAGACAGACCGGGGCGCTACGAGCAGTACTTC	CASSQKDRPGRYEQYF
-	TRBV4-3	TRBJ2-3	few	TGCGCCAGCAGCCAAGATCTTCTAGCAGCCACAGATACGCAGTATTTT	CASSQDLLAATDTQYF
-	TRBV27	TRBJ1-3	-	TGTGCCAGCAGTTCGACAATCTTCTCTGGAAACACCATATATTTT	CASSSTIFSGNTIYF
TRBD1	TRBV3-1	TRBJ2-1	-	TGTGCCAGCAGCCAAGCAACTAGGTCGGGACAGCGCTATGAGCAGTTCTTC	CASSQATRSGQRYEQFF
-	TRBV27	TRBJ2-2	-	TGTGCCAGCAGTTACACTCCGACCGGGGAGCTGTTTTTT	CASSYTPTGELFF
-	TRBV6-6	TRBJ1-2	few	TGTGCCAGCAGCCCCATTGGGCTGGAGGGCTACACCTTC	CASSPIGLEGYTF
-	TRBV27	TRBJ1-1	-	TGTGCCAGCAGTACCCAAATTTTCACTGAAGCTTTCTTT	CASSTQIFTEAFF
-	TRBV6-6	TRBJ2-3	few	TGTGCCATCGCTCTGGGCTTGAGGTATACGCAGTATTTT	CAIALGLRYTQYF
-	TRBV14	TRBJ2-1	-	TGTGCCAGCAGCCAAGTTGGCATCCCTCGGAATGAGCAGTTCTTC	CASSQVGIPRNEQFF
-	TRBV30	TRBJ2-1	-	TGTGCCTGGAGTGTACAAGGGCAGCAGTTCTTC	CAWSVQGQQFF
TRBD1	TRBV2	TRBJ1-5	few	TGTGCCAGCAGAGGGGACAGCGGAAGCAATCAGCCCCAGCATTTT	CASRGDSGSNQPQHF
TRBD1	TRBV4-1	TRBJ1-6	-	TGCGCCAGCAGCCCCCGAAAGGGGACAGCCATTAATTCACCCCTCCACTTT	CASSPRKGTAINSPLHF
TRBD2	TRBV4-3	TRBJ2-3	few	TGCGCCAGCAGCCAAGAGATCGGGCGCAGACTAGCGGGGGGGAAAGATACGCAGTATTTT	CASSQEIGRRLAGGKDTQYF
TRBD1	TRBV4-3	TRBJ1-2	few	TGCGCCAGCAGCCAAGACCGGGACAGAACTAACTATGGCTACACCTTC	CASSQDRDRTNYGYTF
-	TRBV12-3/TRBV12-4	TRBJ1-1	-	TGTGCCACAACATCGTTGGGGGTTGAAGCTTTCTTT	CATTSLGVEAFF
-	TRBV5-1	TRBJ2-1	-	TGCGCCAGCAGAAGGGAAGGTTCGGCCTACAATGAGCAGTTCTTC	CASRREGSAYNEQFF
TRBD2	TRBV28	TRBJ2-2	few	TGTGCCAGCAGTTTCCCCACCCCCGGACTAGCGGGGGTGAACACCGGGGAGCTGTTTTTT	CASSFPTPGLAGVNTGELFF
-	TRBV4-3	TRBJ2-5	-	TGCGCCAGCAGCTCGGGAGCCGGGCGGGAGACCCAGTACTTC	CASSSGAGRETQYF
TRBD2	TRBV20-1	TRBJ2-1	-	TGCAGTGCTAGAGACGCAGCGGGGGCAAGCAATGAGCAGTTCTTC	CSARDAAGASNEQFF
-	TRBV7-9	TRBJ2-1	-	TGTGCCAGCAGCGAGAAGGGGCCGGCCTTTTACAATGAGCAGTTCTTC	CASSEKGPAFYNEQFF
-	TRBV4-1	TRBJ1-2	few	TGCGCCAGCAGCCAAGTCCTGAACTATGGCTACACCTTC	CASSQVLNYGYTF
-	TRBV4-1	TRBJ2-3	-	TGCGCCAGCAGCCAACCTGGAGGGGGGCGCATGGATACGCAGTATTTT	CASSQPGGGRMDTQYF
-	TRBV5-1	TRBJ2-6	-	TGCGCCAGCAGCTTGGTGGCGCCGGAGGTGGCTGGGGCCAACGTCCTGACTTTC	CASSLVAPEVAGANVLTF
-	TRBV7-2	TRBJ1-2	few	TGTGCCAGCAGCTCCGGGATATATGGCTACACCTTC	CASSSGIYGYTF
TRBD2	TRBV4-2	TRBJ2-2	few	TGTGCCAGCAGCTCCGGACTGGGTCTAGCGGGGTCCAGGAACACCGGGGAGCTGTTTTTT	CASSSGLGLAGSRNTGELFF
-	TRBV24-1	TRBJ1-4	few	TGTGCCACCAGTGATTTGGCAGGGATCCTGTTTTTT	CATSDLAGILFF